Shown below are 25 T cell receptor beta chains from a single sample sequenced in a study of Graves' ophthalmopathy and Graves' hyperthyroidism. RNA transcripts were the source from which TCR beta CDR3 regions were amplified. HTBI primers served in a first-round RT-PCR, which a second-round multiplex PCR followed. One entry per CDR3 protein results from TCRdb running MiXCR on the multiplex PCR reads. The data show roughly 220,000 distinct CDR3 sequences, with around 42% seen just once and over 40% held by the top ten. The sequencing input was peripheral blood. The receptor set was obtained from an adult man with Graves' ophthalmopathy.

This clonotype was recorded only once. V gene TRBV25-1 combines with J gene TRBJ2-2, with TRBD1 matching 7 bases. The CDR3 runs 16 residues. Germline V gene sequence: CDR1 MGHDK, CDR2 SYGVNS. Unmatched junction bases numbered 9, after V lost 5 bases and J lost 3 bases. Here the CDR3 DNA reads TGTGCCAGCAGTTTAACAGGGGTTTGGGACACCGGGGAGCTGTTTTTT. It translates to CASSLTGVWDTGELFF.

The gene calls are TRBV7-9 and TRBJ1-2; a possible D gene is TRBD1 (5 bases). Germline-derived CDR1 and CDR2 are SEHNR and FQNEAQ (reference sequence). The CDR3 runs to 13 residues. The ends were cut back, 5 bases at V and 8 bases at J, with 15 bases in the middle. The CDR3 spells CASSRSQGSGYTF. CDR3 sequence (DNA): TGTGCCAGCAGCCGAAGCCAGGGATCAGGCTACACCTTC.

The chain carries TRBV18 and TRBJ1-2, with 10 bases fitting TRBD1. J was trimmed by 2 bases and V by 3 bases; bases with no gene match: 3. The CDR3 spans 15 residues. Germline assignment: CDR1 KGHSH and CDR2 LQKENI. The CDR3 spells CASSPPDRGNYGYTF. The CDR3 DNA reads TGTGCCAGCTCACCCCCGGACAGGGGGAACTATGGCTACACCTTC.

The genes are TRBV2 and TRBJ2-5; a weak D match, TRBD2 (6 bases). Looked up from germline, CDR1 is SNHLY and CDR2 is FYNNEI. V gave up 5 bases and J gave up 5 bases, with 15 bases separating them. The CDR3 totals 14 residues. CDR3 residues: CASSRGRGTETQYF. CDR3 nucleotides: TGTGCCAGCAGTCGGGGACGGGGGACGGAGACCCAGTACTTC.

This clonotype was detected many times. The gene calls are TRBV6-5 and TRBJ1-6; D perhaps matches TRBD1 (6 bases). V lost 0 bases and J 7 bases, leaving 10 bases between the germline ends. This CDR3 is 15 amino acids long. Germline CDR1 reads MNHEY; CDR2 reads SVGAGI. The CDR3 loop is CASSYSTRGNSPLHF. CDR3 sequence (DNA): TGTGCCAGCAGTTACTCGACCAGGGGAAATTCACCCCTCCACTTT.

CDR3 DNA: TGTGCCAGCACCAGAATGAGGGGGGAGGCCCAGTACTTC. It specifies CASTRMRGEAQYF. The chain uses TRBV7-2 and TRBJ2-5; D possibly uses TRBD1 or TRBD2 (6 bases each). Per the germline V gene, CDR1 is SGHTA and CDR2 is FQGNSA. CDR3 length: 13 residues. Trimming stripped 7 bases from V and 9 bases from J, with 18 bases between. Full variable domain (outside the CDR3, taken from reference TRBV7-2 and TRBJ2-5): GAGVSQSPSNKVTEKGKDVELRCDPISGHTALYWYRQSLGQGLEFLIYFQGNSAPDKSGLPSDRFSAERTGGSVSTLTIQRTQQEDSAVYLCASTRMRGEAQYFGPGTRLLVL.

This clonotype was seen a handful of times. CDR3 bases: TGTGCCAGCAGTTTCAGTGACGCTACTGGAAACACCATATATTTT. Protein sequence: CASSFSDATGNTIYF. The V gene is TRBV12-3 or TRBV12-4, the J gene TRBJ1-3; D gene unclear. V lost 3 bases and J 2 bases, leaving 11 bases between the germline ends. The length of the CDR3 is 15 residues.

The chain joins TRBV20-1 to TRBJ1-2, with D perhaps matching TRBD1 (6 bases). From germline, CDR1 is DFQATT and CDR2 SNEGSKA (reference sequence). The CDR3 is made up of 12 amino acids. V lost 3 bases and J 7 bases, leaving 12 bases between the germline ends. This CDR3 is CSARRGRGGYTF. CDR3 in DNA: TGCAGTGCTAGGAGGGGCAGGGGTGGCTACACCTTC.

The gene calls are TRBV9 and TRBJ1-6, with 9 nucleotides matching TRBD1. CDR3 length equals 13 residues. CDR1 is SGDLS and CDR2 is YYNGEE in the germline V gene. With 7 bases clipped from V and 10 bases from J, the junction kept 6 bases outside the gene matches. The CDR3 region has the DNA TGTGCCAGCTCTGGGACAGGGAAATCACCCCTCCACTTT. Translation: CASSGTGKSPLHF.

The chain has TRBV9 and TRBJ1-2; maybe TRBD1 (6 bases). Trimming cost V 4 bases and J 4 bases, with 17 bases left between them. Per the germline V gene, CDR1 is SGDLS and CDR2 is YYNGEE. The CDR3 is 15 amino acids. CDR3 nucleotides: TGTGCCAGCAGCACGGGGGCGGGCCCCTTCTATGGCTACACCTTC. Translation gives CASSTGAGPFYGYTF.

This clonotype was recorded a few times. V gene TRBV29-1 combines with J gene TRBJ2-7, with no clear D. There are 11 residues in the CDR3. Per germline, CDR1 SQVTM and CDR2 ANQGSEA. Trimming took 4 bases from V and 3 from J, leaving 7 bases between them. CDR3 DNA sequence: TGCAGCGTTGTTCGGAACTACGAGCAGTACTTC. This codes for CSVVRNYEQYF.

This clonotype was seen a handful of times. CDR3 amino acids: CASSPQGIGYEQYF. The CDR3 DNA follows: TGTGCCAGCAGTCCGCAGGGGATTGGCTACGAGCAGTACTTC. V usage is TRBV28 and J usage is TRBJ2-7, with D maybe TRBD1 (6 bases). Germline V CDR1 and CDR2: MDHEN, SYDVKM. V was clipped by 5 bases and J by 3 bases, with 14 bases between them. The CDR3 sequence is 14 residues long.

The chain links TRBV10-3 to TRBJ1-5; no firm D call. This CDR3 has 14 amino acids. Germline CDR1 and CDR2: ENHRY and SYGVKD. V lost 4 bases, J lost 4 bases, and 11 bases lay in between. The CDR3 reads CAISGLNSNQPQHF. In DNA, the CDR3 is TGTGCCATCAGTGGATTAAATTCTAATCAGCCCCAGCATTTT.

The chain couples TRBV12-3 or TRBV12-4 to TRBJ2-7; 8 bases align to TRBD1. After removal of 4 bases from V and 2 bases from J, the junction contained 7 bases not matched to a gene. The CDR3 length is 15 residues. CDR3 region: CASSSSLDRAYEQYF. Here the CDR3 DNA reads TGTGCCAGCAGTTCCTCCTTGGACAGGGCCTACGAGCAGTACTTC.

The rearrangement links TRBV10-3 to TRBJ2-5, with a weak D call TRBD1 (5 bases). The CDR3 spans 17 residues. Trimming shortened V by 3 bases and J by 1 base, and 18 bases separated the two germline ends. The germline V gene encodes CDR1 ENHRY and CDR2 SYGVKD. The CDR3 DNA reads as TGTGCCATCAGTGACGACAGTACCTGGCTTACCCAAGAGACCCAGTACTTC. It yields the protein CAISDDSTWLTQETQYF.

This clonotype was recorded at least ten times. The V and J genes are TRBV15 and TRBJ1-2; no clear D. V was cut by 0 bases and J by 0 bases, with 11 bases left in between. Germline V gene sequence: CDR1 LNHNV, CDR2 YYDKDF (reference sequence). The CDR3 is 16 amino acids. CDR3 DNA sequence: TGTGCCACCAGCAGAGATATCCGTGCTTCTAACTATGGCTACACCTTC. Protein: CATSRDIRASNYGYTF.

The chain couples TRBV7-2 to TRBJ2-7; D remains unclear. Germline loops: CDR1 SGHTA, CDR2 FQGNSA. This CDR3 comprises 13 residues. Between the trimmed V and J ends, which lost 3 bases and 5 bases, there was a span of 11 bases. Written as DNA, the CDR3 is TGTGCCAGCAGCTTTAGTTTCGGCAACGAGCAGTACTTC. Amino acid sequence: CASSFSFGNEQYF.

The chain joins TRBV3-1 to TRBJ1-2; tentative D call: TRBD1 (5 bases). There are 15 residues in the CDR3. Between the trimmed V and J ends, which lost 1 base and 6 bases, there was a span of 15 bases. Per germline, CDR1 LGHDT and CDR2 YNNKEL (reference sequence). CDR3 coding DNA: TGTGCCAGCAGCCAAGGACATTCAGGGACGGATGGCTACACCTTC. Its translation: CASSQGHSGTDGYTF. Combining the CDR3 with reference TRBV3-1 and TRBJ1-2 gives the whole variable domain DTAVSQTPKYLVTQMGNDKSIKCEQNLGHDTMYWYKQDSKKFLKIMFSYNNKELIINETVPNRFSPKSPDKAHLNLHINSLELGDSAVYFCASSQGHSGTDGYTFGSGTRLTVV.

The chain is built from TRBV10-2 and TRBJ1-1; unclear D gene. The V gene lost 7 bases and the J gene lost 7 bases, with 16 bases spanning the gap. The germline CDR1 and CDR2 sequences are WSHSY and SAAADI. The CDR3 spans 13 residues. CDR3 in amino acids: CASKENSDDEAFF. CDR3 DNA sequence: TGCGCCAGCAAAGAGAATTCGGACGATGAAGCTTTCTTT.

This chain uses TRBV7-9 with TRBJ1-5, with 9 bases lining up with TRBD1. The V gene end was trimmed by 5 bases and the J gene end by 3 bases; junction bases not matched to a gene: 5. This CDR3 comprises 15 residues. Per germline, CDR1 SEHNR and CDR2 FQNEAQ (reference sequence). In DNA, the CDR3 is TGTGCCAGCAGCGACAACAGGGGGCTCAATCAGCCCCAGCATTTT. The encoded protein is CASSDNRGLNQPQHF. The whole variable domain, filled in from reference TRBV7-9 and TRBJ1-5, reads DTGVSQNPRHKITKRGQNVTFRCDPISEHNRLYWYRQTLGQGPEFLTYFQNEAQLEKSRLLSDRFSAERPKGSFSTLEIQRTEQGDSAMYLCASSDNRGLNQPQHFGDGTRLSIL.

The chain recombines TRBV4-1 with TRBJ1-2; D gene ambiguous. CDR1 is MGHRA and CDR2 is YSYEKL in the germline V gene. The V gene lost 1 base and the J gene lost 4 bases, with 10 bases spanning the gap. This CDR3 has 14 amino acids. This chain's CDR3 is CASSQVNAVYGYTF. The CDR3 DNA sequence: TGCGCCAGCAGCCAAGTTAACGCGGTCTATGGCTACACCTTC.

The gene calls are TRBV7-2 and TRBJ1-2, with TRBD1 matching 7 bases. The germline V gene has CDR1 SGHTA and CDR2 FQGNSA. V shed 3 bases and J 3 bases; nucleotides not matched to a gene: 4. The CDR3 has 14 amino acids. CDR3 sequence reads: CASSFFTGDYGYTF. In DNA, the CDR3 is TGTGCCAGCAGCTTCTTTACAGGGGACTATGGCTACACCTTC.

V usage is TRBV12-3 or TRBV12-4 and J usage is TRBJ2-5; D is unclear. The CDR3 covers 13 residues. Trimming pared 6 bases from V and 2 bases from J, leaving 10 bases between. CDR3 bases: TGTGCCAGCAGCTCTCACAGTCAAGAGACCCAGTACTTC. Residues: CASSSHSQETQYF.

V is TRBV29-1 and J is TRBJ2-7, with D perhaps TRBD1 (6 bases). V lost 3 bases to trimming and J lost 6 bases, with 15 bases between them. The CDR3 extends over 13 amino acids. Germline-derived CDR1 and CDR2 are SQVTM and ANQGSEA. CDR3 in amino acids: CSVEEQGRGEQYF. DNA for the CDR3: TGCAGCGTTGAGGAGCAGGGGCGAGGCGAGCAGTACTTC.

This clonotype occurred a few times. This chain uses TRBV29-1 with TRBJ2-5; 8 bases line up with TRBD1. The V gene end was trimmed by 4 bases and the J gene end by 4 bases; junction bases not matched to a gene: 8. There are 14 residues in the CDR3. From germline, CDR1 is SQVTM and CDR2 ANQGSEA. The CDR3 region has the DNA TGCAGCGTTGTGGAGACAGGGGAAGTAGAGACCCAGTACTTC. Residues: CSVVETGEVETQYF.